These 4 T cell receptor beta chains came from one sample sequenced in a study of blood T cell repertoires in COVID-19 (dated by TCRdb to the early 2020s). Receptors were amplified or captured by the immunoSEQ multiplex PCR assay. Entries here come from immuneACCESS through TCRdb and include only in-frame sequences with V and J called. Some clones fail to appear in such tables; in the studies checked, an unresolved V gene covers under half of the shortfall, and the cause of the remainder is unknown. For this sample there are about 280,000 clones; 75% to 90% appear just once. Roughly 9.6% of the sample rests with the top ten. Material: peripheral blood. The source is a woman in her sixties or seventies with acute or convalescent COVID-19.

This rearrangement joins TRBV5-1 to TRBJ1-6; possibly TRBD1 for D (5 bases). The V end lost 7 bases, the J end lost 9 bases, and 20 bases lay between the germline ends. The CDR3 is 15 residues long. Germline-derived CDR1 and CDR2 are SGHRS and YFSETQ. The CDR3 DNA sequence: TGCGCCAGCTCCCCCAGCGGGGGGACGGTTTCACCCCTCCACTTT. Translating gives CASSPSGGTVSPLHF.

The rearrangement links TRBV6-4 to TRBJ2-1, with TRBD2 as a possible D gene (6 bases). V shed 4 bases and J shed 10 bases, with 14 bases lying between them. Germline V gives CDR1 MRHNA, CDR2 SNTAGT. CDR3 length: 13 residues. CDR3 amino acids: CASSGGATSEQFF. The DNA of the CDR3 is TGTGCCAGCAGTGGCGGGGCAACAAGCGAGCAGTTCTTC.

The CDR3 spells CASSLGDRVGAYGYTF. DNA for the CDR3: TGCGCCAGCAGCTTGGGGGACAGGGTTGGGGCCTATGGCTACACCTTC. V usage is TRBV5-1 and J usage is TRBJ1-2; 9 positions match TRBD1. The CDR3 has 16 residues. Trimming took 0 bases from V and 4 from J; bases not matched to a gene: 7. Germline V gene lookup returns CDR1 SGHRS and CDR2 YFSETQ.

V gene TRBV27 combines with J gene TRBJ1-6; 9 positions match TRBD1. The CDR3 covers 14 residues. The V gene end was trimmed by 4 bases and the J gene end by 10 bases; junction bases not matched to a gene: 5. The germline V gene has CDR1 MNHEY and CDR2 SMNVEV (reference sequence). The CDR3 sequence is CASSSATGGSPLHF. The CDR3, as DNA: TGTGCCAGCAGTTCCGCGACAGGGGGGTCACCCCTCCACTTT.